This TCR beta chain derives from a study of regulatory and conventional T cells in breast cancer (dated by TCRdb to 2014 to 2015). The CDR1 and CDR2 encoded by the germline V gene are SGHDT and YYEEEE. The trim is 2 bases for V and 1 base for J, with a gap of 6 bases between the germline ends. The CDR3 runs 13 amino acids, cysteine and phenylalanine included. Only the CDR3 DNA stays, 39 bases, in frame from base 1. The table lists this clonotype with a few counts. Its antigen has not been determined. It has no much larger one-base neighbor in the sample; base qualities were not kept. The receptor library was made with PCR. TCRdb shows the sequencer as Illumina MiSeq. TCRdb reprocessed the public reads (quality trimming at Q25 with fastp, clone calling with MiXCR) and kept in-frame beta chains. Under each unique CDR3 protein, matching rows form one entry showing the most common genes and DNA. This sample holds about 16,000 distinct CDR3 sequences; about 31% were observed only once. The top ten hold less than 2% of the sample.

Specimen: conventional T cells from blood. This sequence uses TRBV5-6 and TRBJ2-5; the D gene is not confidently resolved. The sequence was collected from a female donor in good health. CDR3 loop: CASSFVGQETQYF. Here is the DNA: TGTGCCAGCAGCTTTGTTGGCCAAGAGACCCAGTACTTC. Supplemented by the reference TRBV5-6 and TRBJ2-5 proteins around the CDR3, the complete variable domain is DAGVTQSPTHLIKTRGQQVTLRCSPKSGHDTVSWYQQALGQGPQFIFQYYEEEERQRGNFPDRFSGHQFPNYSSELNVNALLLGDSALYLCASSFVGQETQYFGPGTRLLVL.